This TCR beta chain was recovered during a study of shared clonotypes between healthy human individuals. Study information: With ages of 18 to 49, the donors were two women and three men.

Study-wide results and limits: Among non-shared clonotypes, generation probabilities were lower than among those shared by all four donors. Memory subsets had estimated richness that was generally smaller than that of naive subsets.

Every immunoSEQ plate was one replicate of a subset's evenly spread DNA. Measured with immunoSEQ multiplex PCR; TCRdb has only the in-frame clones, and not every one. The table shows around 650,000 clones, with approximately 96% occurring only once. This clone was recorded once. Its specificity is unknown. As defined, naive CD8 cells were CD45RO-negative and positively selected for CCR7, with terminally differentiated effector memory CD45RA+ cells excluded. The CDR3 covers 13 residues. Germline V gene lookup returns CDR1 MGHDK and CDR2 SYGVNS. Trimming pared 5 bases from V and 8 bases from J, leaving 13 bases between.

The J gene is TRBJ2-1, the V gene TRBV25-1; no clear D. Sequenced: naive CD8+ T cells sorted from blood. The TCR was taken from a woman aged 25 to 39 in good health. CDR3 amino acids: CASSSERAYEQFF. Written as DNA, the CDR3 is TGTGCCAGCAGTTCGGAAAGGGCCTATGAGCAGTTCTTC.